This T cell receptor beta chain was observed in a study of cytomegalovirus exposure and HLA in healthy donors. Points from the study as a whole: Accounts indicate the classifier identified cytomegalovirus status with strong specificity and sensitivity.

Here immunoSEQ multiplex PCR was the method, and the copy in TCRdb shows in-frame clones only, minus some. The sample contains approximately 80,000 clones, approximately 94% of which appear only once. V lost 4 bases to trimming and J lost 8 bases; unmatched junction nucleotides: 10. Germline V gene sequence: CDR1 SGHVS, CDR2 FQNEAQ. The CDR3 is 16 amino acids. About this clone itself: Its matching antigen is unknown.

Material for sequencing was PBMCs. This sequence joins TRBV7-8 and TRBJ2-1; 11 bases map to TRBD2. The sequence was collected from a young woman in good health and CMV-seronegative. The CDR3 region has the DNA TGTGCCAGCAGCTCAATAGCGGGGGGGCAATCGGATGAGCAGTTCTTC. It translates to CASSSIAGGQSDEQFF.